These 6 T cell receptor beta chains came from one sample sequenced in a study of T cell changes during pregnancy in multiple sclerosis. Assay used: immunoSEQ multiplex PCR; TCRdb lists only in-frame clones, some missing. The sample shows some 80,000 clones, roughly nine tenths of them seen only once. The input for sequencing was peripheral blood, taken in the first trimester of pregnancy. The receptor source for this set is a female donor with multiple sclerosis, enrolled in a pregnancy study.

J is TRBJ2-5 and V is TRBV28, with 7 nucleotides matching TRBD1. Per germline, CDR1 MDHEN and CDR2 SYDVKM. This CDR3 spans 15 amino acids. The junction had 15 bases not matched to a gene; V was cut back by 10 bases and J by 4 bases. The CDR3 spells CATWDSPTIRETQYF. The DNA of the CDR3 is TGTGCCACCTGGGACAGCCCTACGATAAGAGAGACCCAGTACTTC.

The rearrangement joins TRBV19 to TRBJ2-1, with a possible D match to TRBD2 (6 bases). Per the germline V gene, CDR1 is LNHDA and CDR2 is SQIVND (reference sequence). V was pared by 5 bases and J by 4 bases, with 12 bases between. This CDR3 contains 14 residues. Here the CDR3 DNA reads TGTGCCAGTAGTGCTTCTAGCGCTTACAATGAGCAGTTCTTC. This translates into CASSASSAYNEQFF.

The rearrangement uses TRBV15 and TRBJ2-7; D is possibly TRBD1 (6 bases). The germline V and J ends were trimmed by 3 bases and 5 bases, with 14 bases remaining between them. Per germline, CDR1 LNHNV and CDR2 YYDKDF (reference sequence). The CDR3 is 14 amino acids. CDR3 nucleotide sequence: TGTGCCACCAGCAGGGCACAGGGCTCGAACGAGCAGTACTTC. It yields the protein CATSRAQGSNEQYF. Variable domain in full (rest from reference TRBV15 and TRBJ2-7): DAMVIQNPRYQVTQFGKPVTLSCSQTLNHNVMYWYQQKSSQAPKLLFHYYDKDFNNEADTPDNFQSRRPNTSFCFLDIRSPGLGDTAMYLCATSRAQGSNEQYFGPGTRLTVT.

The V and J genes are TRBV30 and TRBJ1-1; D not resolved. The CDR3 loop spans 13 amino acids. CDR1 and CDR2 from the germline V gene are GTSNPN and SVGIG (reference sequence). Trimming removed 4 bases from V and 1 base from J, with 10 bases in between. The CDR3 sequence: CAWIPDGNTEAFF. In DNA, the CDR3 is TGTGCCTGGATCCCAGATGGGAACACTGAAGCTTTCTTT.

The genes are TRBV16 and TRBJ2-5; the match to TRBD1 covers 9 bases. CDR1 and CDR2 (germline): KGHSY, FQNENV. The CDR3 extends over 16 amino acids. The V and J ends lost 0 bases and 4 bases, in that order; junction bases with no gene match: 6. DNA for the CDR3: TGTGCCAGCAGCCAATCAGGGTCGACAGGGGGAGAGACCCAGTACTTC. Protein: CASSQSGSTGGETQYF.

The rearrangement joins TRBV4-1 to TRBJ2-2, with 8 nucleotides matching TRBD1. V lost 0 bases, J lost 7 bases, and 4 bases stayed unmatched. Germline CDR1 MGHRA, CDR2 YSYEKL. The CDR3 consists of 15 residues. The CDR3 is CASSQEDRVNGELFF. The CDR3 bases are TGCGCCAGCAGCCAAGAGGACAGGGTAAACGGGGAGCTGTTTTTT.